The 28 T cell receptor beta chains presented below share a single source sample, sequenced in a study of blood T cell repertoires in COVID-19. Measured with immunoSEQ multiplex PCR; TCRdb has only the in-frame clones, and not every one. The profile shows 85,000 to 130,000 clones, approximately 83% of them singletons. The sample consisted of PBMCs or T cells enriched from blood (not recorded which). These receptors were collected from a woman aged 45-59 years who had recovered from COVID-19.

J is TRBJ2-1 and V is TRBV5-1, with 7 positions matching TRBD2. This CDR3 region has 15 residues. V lost 1 base and J lost 7; bases outside the gene matches: 8. CDR1 and CDR2 from the germline V gene are SGHRS and YFSETQ. The CDR3 region is CASSLMSGRENEQFF. The CDR3 DNA is TGCGCCAGCAGCTTGATGTCGGGGAGGGAAAATGAGCAGTTCTTC.

The rearrangement uses TRBV4-2 and TRBJ1-1, with TRBD1 matching 10 bases. This CDR3 region has 16 residues. V shed 5 bases, J shed 6 bases, and the junction held 12 bases outside the gene matches. Per germline, CDR1 LGHNA and CDR2 YNFKEQ. The CDR3 protein is CASSSTTRQGAAEAFF. The CDR3 bases are TGTGCCAGCAGCTCCACGACGAGACAGGGGGCGGCTGAAGCTTTCTTT.

V usage is TRBV28 and J usage is TRBJ1-1; D ambiguous. The CDR3 has 13 residues. The germline CDR1 and CDR2 sequences are MDHEN and SYDVKM. V lost 4 bases and J lost 6, with 12 bases in between. The CDR3 sequence: CASSYRGMAEAFF. The DNA for the CDR3 is TGTGCCAGCAGTTATCGGGGAATGGCTGAAGCTTTCTTT.

V and J are TRBV7-2 and TRBJ2-6; D is unresolved. Germline assignment: CDR1 SGHTA and CDR2 FQGNSA. CDR3 size: 15 residues. V was trimmed by 3 bases and J by 3 bases, leaving 9 bases between them. The CDR3 coding sequence is TGTGCCAGCAGCTTGCGGAGCTTTGGGGCCAACGTCCTGACTTTC. Encoded protein: CASSLRSFGANVLTF.

The chain recombines TRBV7-9 with TRBJ1-2; D not resolved. CDR1 SEHNR and CDR2 FQNEAQ come from the germline V gene (reference sequence). Deletions cut 1 base from V and 5 bases from J, with 17 bases between. The CDR3 runs 16 residues. CDR3 sequence reads: CASSLDQTGQRYGYTF. DNA of the CDR3: TGTGCCAGCAGCTTAGATCAAACCGGCCAGAGGTATGGCTACACCTTC.

The genes are TRBV5-3 and TRBJ1-1; D is uncertain. TRBV5-3 is an open reading frame whose function is uncertain. This CDR3 comprises 17 residues. V dropped 4 bases and J dropped 3 bases, with 22 bases sitting between them. CDR3 residues: CARSHFGRGVWDTEAFF. Written as DNA, the CDR3 is TGTGCCAGAAGCCATTTTGGGCGGGGAGTGTGGGACACTGAAGCTTTCTTT.

The genes are TRBV3-1 (or the pseudogene TRBV3-2) and TRBJ1-1; 8 bases agree with TRBD1. This CDR3 is 15 amino acids long. Trimming at V came to 2 bases and at J to 2 bases, leaving 4 bases not matched to a gene. CDR1 is LGHDT, CDR2 YNNKEL, per germline (reference sequence). The CDR3 region is CASSQRGQGNTEAFF. The CDR3 bases are TGTGCCAGCAGCCAACGAGGACAGGGAAACACTGAAGCTTTCTTT.

The chain joins TRBV30 to TRBJ1-6; the D is unclear. CDR1 is GTSNPN, CDR2 SVGIG, per germline (reference sequence). With 1 base removed from V and 8 bases from J, the gap between germline ends came to 6 bases. The CDR3 loop spans 12 amino acids. The CDR3 loop is CAWSAGDSPLHF. CDR3 DNA: TGTGCCTGGAGTGCCGGGGATTCACCCCTCCACTTT.

This chain uses TRBV5-6 with TRBJ2-7, with D tentatively TRBD1 (6 bases). The CDR3 is made up of 16 amino acids. Germline CDR1 reads SGHDT; CDR2 reads YYEEEE. Trimming removed 4 bases from V and 5 bases from J, with 22 bases in between. CDR3 protein: CASSPASTRGFHEQYF. CDR3 DNA sequence: TGTGCCAGCAGCCCTGCCTCAACGAGGGGGTTCCACGAGCAGTACTTC.

The chain uses TRBV7-9 and TRBJ2-5, with D possibly being TRBD1 (5 bases). The CDR3 sequence is 16 residues long. CDR1 is SEHNR, CDR2 FQNEAQ, per germline (reference sequence). V was cut by 4 bases and J by 1 base, with 16 bases left in between. CDR3 region: CASSSPGKIAQETQYF. CDR3 DNA sequence: TGTGCCAGCAGCTCGCCAGGGAAGATTGCCCAAGAGACCCAGTACTTC.

The sample holds a few counts of this clone. The chain joins TRBV3-1 (or the pseudogene TRBV3-2) to TRBJ2-5; possibly TRBD1 for D (7 bases). V was trimmed by 4 bases and J by 5 bases, leaving 17 bases between them. Germline CDR1 reads LGHDT; CDR2 reads YNNKEL (reference sequence). This CDR3 region has 15 residues. The CDR3 bases are TGTGCCAGCAGCCGAACCTCGACAGGGAGGGAGACCCAGTACTTC. Protein: CASSRTSTGRETQYF.

The genes are TRBV6-4 and TRBJ1-2; D gene ambiguous. The length of the CDR3 is 15 residues. The V and J ends lost 3 bases and 8 bases respectively, with 19 bases between them. Germline CDR1 MRHNA, CDR2 SNTAGT. The CDR3 loop is CASSESPGVLSGYTF. The CDR3 coding sequence is TGTGCCAGCAGTGAATCTCCCGGGGTATTGAGCGGCTACACCTTC.

The V gene is TRBV2, the J gene TRBJ1-4, with a weak D call TRBD1 (5 bases). Trimming pared 11 bases from V and 5 bases from J, leaving 18 bases between. The CDR3 is 14 amino acids. Germline CDR1 reads SNHLY; CDR2 reads FYNNEI. The CDR3 spells CAWLGRQQNEKLFF. CDR3 coding DNA: TGTGCCTGGCTCGGGCGACAGCAGAATGAAAAACTGTTTTTT.

The chain is built from TRBV30 and TRBJ2-2, with TRBD2 matching 7 bases. Looked up from germline, CDR1 is GTSNPN and CDR2 is SVGIG (reference sequence). Trimming at V came to 1 base and at J to 0 bases, leaving 5 bases not matched to a gene. The CDR3 sequence is 16 residues long. DNA for the CDR3: TGTGCCTGGAGTGGCGTAGCGGGTACGAACACCGGGGAGCTGTTTTTT. This sequence encodes CAWSGVAGTNTGELFF. The full variable domain, completed using reference TRBV30 and TRBJ2-2, is SQTIHQWPATLVQPVGSPLSLECTVEGTSNPNLYWYRQAAGRGLQLLFYSVGIGQISSEVPQNLSASRPQDRQFILSSKKLLLSDSGFYLCAWSGVAGTNTGELFFGEGSRLTVL.

The chain has TRBV5-1 and TRBJ1-1; 7 nucleotides align to TRBD1. The CDR3 extends over 13 amino acids. J gave up 5 bases and V 6 bases, and 7 bases lay outside the gene matches. Looked up from germline, CDR1 is SGHRS and CDR2 is YFSETQ. The CDR3 DNA reads TGCGCCAGCACTGACAGGGCGGATACTGAAGCTTTCTTT. Translating gives CASTDRADTEAFF. Full variable domain (rest looked up from reference TRBV5-1 and TRBJ1-1): KAGVTQTPRYLIKTRGQQVTLSCSPISGHRSVSWYQQTPGQGLQFLFEYFSETQRNKGNFPGRFSGRQFSNSRSEMNVSTLELGDSALYLCASTDRADTEAFFGQGTRLTVV.

V usage is TRBV7-2 and J usage is TRBJ2-2; possible D gene TRBD2, 5 bases. Trimming left V 10 bases short and J 2 bases short, with 17 bases between. Germline CDR1 and CDR2: SGHTA and FQGNSA. The CDR3 has 15 amino acids. This CDR3 is CATRTRAGNTGELFF. As DNA, the CDR3 is TGTGCCACCAGGACGAGGGCGGGTAACACCGGGGAGCTGTTTTTT.

This chain uses TRBV30 with TRBJ1-5; D gene uncertain. The CDR3 contains 14 residues. The V end lost 2 bases, the J end lost 0 bases, and 8 bases lay between the germline ends. Per the germline V gene, CDR1 is GTSNPN and CDR2 is SVGIG (reference sequence). The CDR3 reads CAWSSPYSNQPQHF. The CDR3 coding sequence is TGTGCCTGGAGTAGCCCCTATAGCAATCAGCCCCAGCATTTT.

V usage is TRBV7-9 and J usage is TRBJ2-1; perhaps TRBD2 as D (5 bases). Per germline, CDR1 SEHNR and CDR2 FQNEAQ (reference sequence). V lost 3 bases to trimming and J lost 0 bases, with 6 bases between them. The CDR3 is 14 amino acids. In DNA, the CDR3 is TGTGCCAGCAGCTTCGACTACTCCTACAATGAGCAGTTCTTC. It encodes CASSFDYSYNEQFF.

V usage is TRBV9 and J usage is TRBJ1-3; D possibly corresponds to TRBD1 (6 bases). Germline V CDR1 and CDR2: SGDLS, YYNGEE. This CDR3 has 14 residues. V was clipped by 1 base and J by 2 bases, with 7 bases between them. CDR3 protein: CASSVWDTGNTIYF. The DNA for the CDR3 is TGTGCCAGCAGCGTATGGGACACTGGAAACACCATATATTTT.

The rearrangement joins TRBV3-1 (or the pseudogene TRBV3-2) to TRBJ2-7; 11 positions match TRBD2. The CDR3 runs to 18 residues. CDR1 is LGHDT, CDR2 YNNKEL, per germline (reference sequence). Trimming took 4 bases from V and 0 from J; bases not matched to a gene: 11. The CDR3 is CASSPQRTSGPFSYEQYF. The CDR3 region has the DNA TGTGCCAGCAGCCCTCAAAGGACTAGCGGGCCTTTCTCCTACGAGCAGTACTTC.

The rearrangement uses TRBV28 and TRBJ1-5; TRBD1 aligns across 8 bases. With V trimmed by 4 bases and J by 1 base, 12 bases remained unmatched. CDR3 length equals 18 residues. Germline V CDR1 and CDR2: MDHEN, SYDVKM. The CDR3 protein is CASSSGQGGSGSNQPQHF. The CDR3 region has the DNA TGTGCCAGCAGTTCTGGACAGGGAGGGTCTGGGAGCAATCAGCCCCAGCATTTT. The full variable domain, its missing parts supplied by reference TRBV28 and TRBJ1-5, is DVKVTQSSRYLVKRTGEKVFLECVQDMDHENMFWYRQDPGLGLRLIYFSYDVKMKEKGDIPEGYSVSREKKERFSLILESASTNQTSMYLCASSSGQGGSGSNQPQHFGDGTRLSIL.

The chain combines TRBV5-5 with TRBJ1-1, with TRBD1 identical over 7 bases. This CDR3 contains 15 residues. Germline V lookup: CDR1 SGHKS, CDR2 YYEKEE (reference sequence). The trim removed 1 base at V and 5 bases at J, leaving 8 bases unmatched. CDR3 DNA sequence: TGTGCCAGCAGCTTGCGGGCGACAGGGACGACTGAAGCTTTCTTT. Protein product: CASSLRATGTTEAFF.

In DNA, the CDR3 is TGCGCCAGCAGCTTGTCCCCTAGCACAGATACGCAGTATTTT. Translating gives CASSLSPSTDTQYF. V and J are TRBV5-1 and TRBJ2-3; no definite D call. In germline, CDR1 is SGHRS, CDR2 YFSETQ. CDR3 size: 14 residues. Deletions cut 1 base from V and 0 bases from J, with 6 bases between.

The rearrangement links TRBV27 to TRBJ1-1, with 9 positions matching TRBD1. V lost 5 bases and J lost 6; bases outside the gene matches: 7. Germline V CDR1 and CDR2: MNHEY, SMNVEV (reference sequence). The CDR3 sequence is 14 residues long. The CDR3 is CASSTRDRASEAFF. CDR3 sequence (DNA): TGTGCCAGCAGTACCCGGGACAGGGCCTCTGAAGCTTTCTTT.

The chain links TRBV11-2 to TRBJ2-7, with D hard to call. Germline V lookup: CDR1 SGHAT, CDR2 FQNNGV. Trimming cost V 5 bases and J 4 bases, with 15 bases left between them. The CDR3 length is 14 residues. CDR3 sequence (DNA): TGTGCCAGCAGCCTCACGGGTTTAAGTTACGAGCAGTACTTC. Protein sequence: CASSLTGLSYEQYF.

The chain is built from TRBV2 and TRBJ2-7, with 8 bases identical to TRBD1. The CDR3 runs 14 residues. Unmatched junction bases numbered 11, after V lost 6 bases and J lost 7 bases. Germline lookup yields CDR1 SNHLY and CDR2 FYNNEI. CDR3 in DNA: TGTGCCAGCAGCCAAAGGACAGGGCTGGGAGAGCAGTACTTC. Translation: CASSQRTGLGEQYF.

As DNA, the CDR3 is TGTGCCAGTAGTATTTGGGCGGGGGGCGCAAATGAGCAGTTCTTC. This encodes CASSIWAGGANEQFF. The chain links TRBV19 to TRBJ2-1, with 8 bases lining up with TRBD2. The germline V gene has CDR1 LNHDA and CDR2 SQIVND (reference sequence). This CDR3 has 15 amino acids. V shed 3 bases and J 7 bases; nucleotides not matched to a gene: 8.

The chain is built from TRBV6-2 or TRBV6-3 and TRBJ2-7; TRBD1 aligns across 10 bases. Germline-derived CDR1 and CDR2 are MNHEY and SVGEGT. V dropped 5 bases and J dropped 4; count of bases not matched to a gene: 5. This CDR3 contains 14 residues. This CDR3 reads CASSHRDRGYEQYF. CDR3 DNA: TGTGCCAGCAGTCACCGGGACAGGGGTTACGAGCAGTACTTC.